The 26 T cell receptor beta chains listed next were all sequenced from one sample in a study of Tregs in tolerant kidney transplant recipients. The nonmyeloablative bone marrow transplants came from related graft donors, with transient mixed chimerism. Generated by immunoSEQ multiplex PCR, the TCRdb table keeps only in-frame clones and is missing some. The sample holds under 35,000 clones. The sample here was CD4+ T cells from blood (PBMCs), taken 24 months after the transplant. Receptors were obtained from a human patient who received a combined kidney and bone marrow transplant. The T cells may come from the graft donor.

Regarding this clone: The read terminates 3 residues ahead of where the CDR3 ends, so the germline J gene completes it. V and J are TRBV19 and TRBJ2-5; D gene uncertain. There are 13 residues in the CDR3. CDR1 is LNHDA and CDR2 is SQIVND in the germline V gene (reference sequence). V lost 1 base and J 5 bases, leaving 8 bases between the germline ends. The sequenced part of the CDR3 DNA is TGTGCCAGTAGTATAGGAGACGGGGAGACC. Its translation is CASSIGDGET. In full, the CDR3 reads CASSIGDGETQYF.

Regarding this clone: The observed sequence ends 3 residues before the CDR3 terminus, with the missing tail filled in from the germline J gene. J is TRBJ2-3 and V is TRBV5-1; 8 positions match TRBD2. Looked up from germline, CDR1 is SGHRS and CDR2 is YFSETQ. With V trimmed by 5 bases and J by 0 bases, 2 bases remained unmatched. This CDR3 spans 14 amino acids. CDR3 DNA (partial): TGCGCCAGCAGTCGGACTAGCAGCACAGATACG. Its translation is CASSRTSSTDT. The entire CDR3 sequence reads CASSRTSSTDTQYF.

About this clone: The read is 3 residues too short to cover the CDR3 end, so that end is filled in from the germline J gene. Other DNA sequences of this sample code for an identical CDR3. The rearrangement uses TRBV20-1 and TRBJ2-1, with 11 bases matching TRBD2. The germline V gene has CDR1 DFQATT and CDR2 SNEGSKA (reference sequence). Losses at the gene ends were 6 bases for V and 2 bases for J; bases not matched to a gene: 3. The CDR3 totals 14 residues. The CDR3 bases that were read are TGCAGTGCAAGGACTAGCGGGCCCTACAATGAG. Protein product: CSARTSGPYNE. The whole CDR3 sequence reads CSARTSGPYNEQFF.

Notes on this clone: The CDR3 end is not reached by the read, which stops 3 residues before it; the germline J gene fills it in. This chain links TRBV5-4 with TRBJ1-4; 7 bases are shared with TRBD1. The CDR3 runs 14 residues. Germline V gives CDR1 SGHNT, CDR2 YYREEE (reference sequence). The trim removed 3 bases at V and 6 bases at J, leaving 5 bases unmatched. The part of the CDR3 DNA that was read is TGTGCCAGCAGCTACGACAGGGCAGATGAAAAA. It codes for CASSYDRADEK. The CDR3 as a whole reads CASSYDRADEKLFF.

The CDR3 DNA, read in part, is TGTGCCAGCAGCGTAGGGCCCACCGGGGAG. As protein: CASSVGPTGE. The entire CDR3 reads CASSVGPTGELFF. The rearrangement links TRBV9 to TRBJ2-2; D is ambiguous. The CDR3 is cut off 3 residues early in the read; its end comes from the germline J gene. The length of the CDR3 is 13 residues. CDR1 and CDR2 from the germline V gene are SGDLS and YYNGEE. The V and J ends lost 0 bases and 4 bases respectively, with 4 bases between them.

Of note for this clone: The read ends 3 residues early relative to the CDR3; the germline J gene fills the gap. The chain joins TRBV4-1 to TRBJ2-2; 13 bases match TRBD2. The CDR3 is 18 amino acids. V shed 4 bases and J 5 bases; nucleotides not matched to a gene: 10. The germline V gene has CDR1 MGHRA and CDR2 YSYEKL. The CDR3: CASSPIGLAGDGTGELFF. CDR3 bases read: TGCGCCAGCAGCCCAATAGGACTAGCGGGAGATGGGACCGGGGAG.

As regards this clone: The CDR3 end is not reached by the read, which stops 3 residues before it; the germline J gene fills it in. This chain uses TRBV5-1 with TRBJ2-1; D remains ambiguous. V gave up 7 bases and J gave up 6 bases, with 14 bases separating them. The CDR3 length is 13 residues. Per germline, CDR1 SGHRS and CDR2 YFSETQ. The CDR3 spells CASGLGMGNEQFF. Partial CDR3 DNA: TGCGCCAGCGGTCTAGGAATGGGCAATGAG.

Worth noting for this clone: The read terminates 3 residues ahead of where the CDR3 ends, so the germline J gene completes it. The chain recombines TRBV10-3 with TRBJ1-3, with D uncertain. Trimming cost V 0 bases and J 3 bases, with 9 bases left between them. CDR1 and CDR2 from the germline V gene are ENHRY and SYGVKD. The CDR3 extends over 15 amino acids. The covered CDR3 bases are TGTGCCATCAGTGAGTCACCCCGGGGTGGAAACACC. This codes for CAISESPRGGNT. The CDR3 as a whole reads CAISESPRGGNTIYF.

The sequenced CDR3 bases are TGTGCCAGCAGCCAACAGGCCTCCTACGAG. Amino acids: CASSQQASYE. The CDR3 reads in full as CASSQQASYEQYF. The J gene is TRBJ2-7, the V gene TRBV7-2, with D possibly TRBD1 on 5 matching bases. From the germline J gene comes the end of the CDR3, since the read stops 3 residues before it. Germline-derived CDR1 and CDR2 are SGHTA and FQGNSA. The CDR3 sequence is 13 residues long. V was trimmed by 5 bases and J by 0 bases, leaving 8 bases between them.

The CDR3 loop is CSARDTNRRGSDGYTF. Incomplete CDR3 DNA: TGCAGTGCTAGAGACACTAATCGGCGGGGGAGCGATGGC. The chain has TRBV20-1 and TRBJ1-2; a weak D match, TRBD1 (5 bases). Read sequence stops 3 residues before the CDR3 end, and the germline J gene provides the missing end. The V gene lost 0 bases and the J gene lost 6 bases, with 20 bases spanning the gap. The CDR3 is 16 residues long. Germline lookup yields CDR1 DFQATT and CDR2 SNEGSKA (reference sequence).

A remark on this clone: Coverage ceases 3 residues before the CDR3 finishes, and the germline J gene fills in the end. The J gene is TRBJ2-7, the V gene TRBV5-1; 7 nucleotides line up with TRBD1. The CDR3 is 15 amino acids. Germline trimming cut 0 bases from V and 0 bases from J; bases unmatched to any gene: 3. The germline V gene encodes CDR1 SGHRS and CDR2 YFSETQ. The CDR3 bases that were read are TGCGCCAGCAGCTTGGTTGGGACAGCCTCCTACGAG. It codes for CASSLVGTASYE. The CDR3 in its entirety is CASSLVGTASYEQYF.

About this clone: The CDR3 end is not reached by the read, which stops 3 residues before it; the germline J gene fills it in. The J gene is TRBJ2-1, the V gene TRBV28; 7 positions match TRBD2. Germline V gene sequence: CDR1 MDHEN, CDR2 SYDVKM. J was trimmed by 6 bases and V by 4 bases; bases with no gene match: 9. This CDR3 spans 15 amino acids. The DNA read from the CDR3 is TGTGCCAGCAGTTCTCCGGCGGGAGCCTCCAATGAG. Translated: CASSSPAGASNE. The whole CDR3 is CASSSPAGASNEQFF. Full variable domain (rest looked up from reference TRBV28 and TRBJ2-1): DVKVTQSSRYLVKRTGEKVFLECVQDMDHENMFWYRQDPGLGLRLIYFSYDVKMKEKGDIPEGYSVSREKKERFSLILESASTNQTSMYLCASSSPAGASNEQFFGPGTRLTVL.

Details on this clone: The read terminates 3 residues ahead of where the CDR3 ends, so the germline J gene completes it. V is TRBV20-1 and J is TRBJ2-3, with D perhaps matching TRBD2 (5 bases). The CDR3 has 13 residues. The germline V and J ends were trimmed by 3 bases and 3 bases, with 10 bases remaining between them. Germline V lookup: CDR1 DFQATT, CDR2 SNEGSKA (reference sequence). CDR3 DNA (partial): TGCAGTGCTAGTATAAGCGGTACAGATACG. Translated, it gives CSASISGTDT. The whole CDR3 protein reads CSASISGTDTQYF.

Concerning this clone itself: The read is 3 residues too short to cover the CDR3 end, so that end is filled in from the germline J gene. The rearrangement uses TRBV10-1 and TRBJ2-7; TRBD1 agrees at 9 bases. The CDR3 sequence is 17 residues long. The germline CDR1 and CDR2 sequences are WNHNN and SYGVQD (reference sequence). Unmatched junction bases numbered 8, after V lost 2 bases and J lost 0 bases. The CDR3 spells CASSERWDREASYEQYF. Incomplete CDR3 DNA: TGCGCCAGCAGTGAGCGATGGGACAGGGAGGCCTCCTACGAG.

Remarks on this clone: The read ends 3 residues before the CDR3 terminus; that terminus is restored from the germline J gene. The chain employs TRBV19 and TRBJ2-3, with a weak D call TRBD1 (5 bases). Per germline, CDR1 LNHDA and CDR2 SQIVND (reference sequence). Trimming took 6 bases from V and 0 from J, leaving 16 bases between them. The CDR3 has 16 amino acids. The sequenced part of the CDR3 DNA is TGTGCCAGTAGCCAACAACAGGTTGTGAGCACAGATACG. Translated: CASSQQQVVSTDT. The CDR3 reads in full as CASSQQQVVSTDTQYF.

Concerning this clone: The CDR3 is cut off 3 residues early in the read; its end comes from the germline J gene. V and J are TRBV10-3 and TRBJ2-7, with D possibly TRBD1 on 6 matching bases. Germline V CDR1 and CDR2: ENHRY, SYGVKD. There are 13 residues in the CDR3. Trimming took 3 bases from V and 2 from J, leaving 8 bases between them. The CDR3 sequence is CAISERQAYEQYF. CDR3 DNA (partial): TGTGCCATCAGTGAAAGACAGGCCTACGAG.

For this clone: The read ends 3 residues before the CDR3 terminus; that terminus is restored from the germline J gene. The genes are TRBV20-1 and TRBJ1-2, with TRBD1 identical over 9 bases. V was clipped by 3 bases and J by 6 bases; unmatched bases: 11. CDR1 and CDR2 from the germline V gene are DFQATT and SNEGSKA (reference sequence). The CDR3 runs to 15 residues. CDR3 residues: CSASKPGTGWHGYTF. CDR3 bases read: TGCAGTGCTAGTAAGCCCGGGACAGGGTGGCATGGC.

A remark on this clone: The sequence runs out 3 residues before the end of the CDR3; the remainder is reconstructed from the germline J gene. The gene calls are TRBV13 and TRBJ2-4; TRBD2 matches at 9 bases. J was trimmed by 2 bases and V by 1 base; bases with no gene match: 3. The length of the CDR3 is 16 residues. CDR1 is PRHDT, CDR2 FYEKMQ, per germline (reference sequence). The sequenced CDR3 bases are TGTGCCAGCAGCTTAGCGGCTAGCGGGACCAAAAACATT. Translated: CASSLAASGTKNI. The whole CDR3 reads CASSLAASGTKNIQYF.

Notes on this clone: The DNA ends 3 residues before the CDR3 does, and the rest of the CDR3 is filled in from the germline J gene. This chain connects TRBV10-1 to TRBJ2-2; D possibly corresponds to TRBD1 (6 bases). This CDR3 has 12 amino acids. From germline, CDR1 is WNHNN and CDR2 SYGVQD (reference sequence). V was shortened by 10 bases and J by 3 bases, with 9 bases between the two germline ends. CDR3 DNA (partial): TGCGCCACGCAGGGGCACACCGGGGAG. It is translated as CATQGHTGE. The whole CDR3 is CATQGHTGELFF.

On this clone itself: The read halts 3 residues ahead of the CDR3 end, with the missing end drawn from the germline J gene. The chain recombines TRBV7-6 with TRBJ1-5, with 9 positions matching TRBD1. The CDR3 extends over 17 amino acids. Germline V lookup: CDR1 SGHVS, CDR2 FNYEAQ. With V trimmed by 2 bases and J by 4 bases, 9 bases remained unmatched. The sequenced part of the CDR3 DNA is TGTGCCAGCAGCTTAAAGTTGGGGGACAGGGCGAATCAGCCC. Encoded protein: CASSLKLGDRANQP. The CDR3 as a whole reads CASSLKLGDRANQPQHF. The entire variable domain, with the rest obtained from reference TRBV7-6 and TRBJ1-5, is as follows: GAGVSQSPRYKVTKRGQDVALRCDPISGHVSLYWYRQALGQGPEFLTYFNYEAQQDKSGLPNDRFSAERPEGSISTLTIQRTEQRDSAMYRCASSLKLGDRANQPQHFGDGTRLSIL.

A remark on this clone: Sequencing ends 3 residues short of the CDR3 end; the germline J gene provides the rest. This chain uses TRBV20-1 with TRBJ2-1, with D uncertain. Germline CDR1 reads DFQATT; CDR2 reads SNEGSKA (reference sequence). Between the trimmed V and J ends, which lost 6 bases and 4 bases, there was a span of 13 bases. There are 13 residues in the CDR3. CDR3 region: CSARIVGYNEQFF. The part of the CDR3 DNA that was read is TGCAGTGCCAGAATAGTAGGGTACAATGAG.

A remark on this clone: The sequenced fragment ends 3 residues before the CDR3 boundary, so the rest is inferred from the germline J gene. J is TRBJ2-6 and V is TRBV5-1, with D maybe TRBD1 (5 bases). Trimming took off 0 bases at V and 2 bases at J, with 6 bases between the two ends. The CDR3 consists of 15 residues. Germline lookup yields CDR1 SGHRS and CDR2 YFSETQ. Partial CDR3 DNA: TGCGCCAGCAGCTTGGCAGGGACTGGGGCCAACGTC. Translated, it gives CASSLAGTGANV. The entire CDR3 reads CASSLAGTGANVLTF.

For this clone: Read sequence stops 3 residues before the CDR3 end, and the germline J gene provides the missing end. The chain combines TRBV7-3 with TRBJ2-2; TRBD1 might be the D (5 bases). This CDR3 contains 14 residues. Germline lookup yields CDR1 SGHTA and CDR2 FQGTGA. V was clipped by 5 bases and J by 5 bases, with 12 bases between them. The CDR3 is CASSPPKGTGELFF. The DNA read from the CDR3 is TGTGCCAGCAGCCCACCAAAGGGGACCGGGGAG.

As regards this clone: With the read ending 3 residues before the CDR3 end, the germline J gene is used to fill in that end. The gene calls are TRBV16 and TRBJ2-5; 15 positions match TRBD2. This CDR3 has 18 amino acids. In germline, CDR1 is KGHSY, CDR2 FQNENV. The trim removed 3 bases at V and 5 bases at J, leaving 10 bases unmatched. Incomplete CDR3 DNA: TGTGCCAGCAGCCACGGACTAGCGGGAGGGCCGAGTGGGGAGACC. Its protein is CASSHGLAGGPSGET. The whole CDR3 protein reads CASSHGLAGGPSGETQYF.

About this clone itself: The read stops 3 residues short of the end of the CDR3; the missing end is completed from the germline J gene. This rearrangement joins TRBV20-1 to TRBJ1-1; D ambiguous. The CDR3 covers 16 residues. Germline V lookup: CDR1 DFQATT, CDR2 SNEGSKA (reference sequence). V was cut by 5 bases and J by 0 bases, with 19 bases left in between. The part of the CDR3 DNA that was read is TGCAGTGCTTGGCGTCCTGCAGGAGCCTTGAACACTGAA. This encodes CSAWRPAGALNTE. The full CDR3 protein is CSAWRPAGALNTEAFF.

The chain's CDR3 is CASSLGRATDTQYF. Partial CDR3 DNA: TGTGCCAGCAGCCTGGGAAGGGCCACAGATACG. The V gene is TRBV5-8, the J gene TRBJ2-3; the D is unclear. The CDR3 end falls 3 residues outside the read, so it is completed with the germline J gene. Trimming cost V 4 bases and J 2 bases, with 11 bases left between them. The CDR3 covers 14 residues. CDR1 and CDR2 (germline): SGHTS, YDEGEE.